These 13 T cell receptor beta chains came from one sample sequenced in a study of T cell responses to AZD1222 COVID-19 vaccine. TCRdb keeps only in-frame clones here, not all; method: immunoSEQ multiplex PCR. The profile shows over 100,000 clones, 75% to 90% of them singletons. The input for sequencing was peripheral blood, taken 28 days after the second AZD1222 dose. These receptors were obtained from an adult who received the AZD1222 COVID-19 vaccine.

The genes are TRBV12-3 or TRBV12-4 and TRBJ2-3; no firm D call. The CDR3 has 13 amino acids. V lost 5 bases to trimming and J lost 4 bases, with 10 bases between them. CDR3 DNA sequence: TGTGCCAGCAGTCCCCGACCCCCAGATACGCAGTATTTT. Translation: CASSPRPPDTQYF.

V gene TRBV5-6 combines with J gene TRBJ1-1; D possibly corresponds to TRBD1 (5 bases). The CDR3 runs to 15 residues. V was pared by 4 bases and J by 1 base, with 14 bases between. Germline V lookup: CDR1 SGHDT, CDR2 YYEEEE. CDR3 coding DNA: TGTGCCAGCAGCGGCGGTGGGGGTCAGAACACTGAAGCTTTCTTT. This translates into CASSGGGGQNTEAFF.

The chain carries TRBV5-8 and TRBJ2-5; maybe TRBD2 (7 bases). In germline, CDR1 is SGHTS, CDR2 YDEGEE. V was clipped by 4 bases and J by 0 bases, with 16 bases between them. The CDR3 has 16 residues. CDR3 sequence: CASSEGGVTYQETQYF. CDR3 in DNA: TGTGCCAGCAGCGAAGGGGGGGTGACCTACCAAGAGACCCAGTACTTC. Looking up the rest from reference TRBV5-8 and TRBJ2-5 gives the full variable domain: EAGVTQSPTHLIKTRGQQATLRCSPISGHTSVYWYQQALGLGLQFLLWYDEGEERNRGNFPPRFSGRQFPNYSSELNVNALELEDSALYLCASSEGGVTYQETQYFGPGTRLLVL.

V and J are TRBV7-6 and TRBJ2-5; the match to TRBD2 covers 11 bases. The junction had 5 bases not matched to a gene; V was cut back by 0 bases and J by 2 bases. The CDR3 sequence is 17 residues long. Germline V gene lookup returns CDR1 SGHVS and CDR2 FNYEAQ. DNA of the CDR3: TGTGCCAGCAGCTTAGCGGTTAGCGGGGGGGCGCAAGAGACCCAGTACTTC. Amino acid sequence: CASSLAVSGGAQETQYF. Looking up the rest from reference TRBV7-6 and TRBJ2-5 gives the full variable domain: GAGVSQSPRYKVTKRGQDVALRCDPISGHVSLYWYRQALGQGPEFLTYFNYEAQQDKSGLPNDRFSAERPEGSISTLTIQRTEQRDSAMYRCASSLAVSGGAQETQYFGPGTRLLVL.

This sequence joins TRBV11-3 and TRBJ2-2; 14 bases line up with TRBD2. The ends lost 5 bases at V and 7 bases at J; junction bases unmatched: 9. The germline CDR1 and CDR2 sequences are SGHNT and YENEEA. This CDR3 contains 17 residues. Here the CDR3 reads CASSGRGTSGGDGELFF. The CDR3 DNA reads as TGTGCCAGCAGCGGCCGAGGGACTAGCGGGGGCGACGGGGAGCTGTTTTTT.

This chain connects TRBV24-1 to TRBJ1-3; 7 positions match TRBD1. CDR1 KGHDR and CDR2 SFDVKD come from the germline V gene. V was pared by 4 bases and J by 4 bases, with 3 bases of the junction left unmatched. This CDR3 region has 14 residues. CDR3 in DNA: TGTGCCACCAGTGACCCGGACAGGGGAAACACCATATATTTT. Amino acid sequence: CATSDPDRGNTIYF.

V is TRBV3-1 (or the pseudogene TRBV3-2) and J is TRBJ2-7; 8 bases map to TRBD1. CDR3 length: 14 residues. The V gene end was trimmed by 1 base and the J gene end by 4 bases; junction bases not matched to a gene: 3. Per germline, CDR1 LGHDT and CDR2 YNNKEL (reference sequence). The CDR3 region has the DNA TGTGCCAGCAGCCAAGTTACAGGGGGTTACGAGCAGTACTTC. This translates into CASSQVTGGYEQYF.

The CDR3 sequence: CAISESLGLVYTNYGYTF. CDR3 sequence (DNA): TGTGCCATCAGTGAGTCTTTGGGACTAGTTTATACTAACTATGGCTACACCTTC. The chain combines TRBV10-3 with TRBJ1-2; D perhaps matches TRBD1 (5 bases). This CDR3 spans 18 amino acids. Trimming pared 0 bases from V and 0 bases from J, leaving 17 bases between. Germline V lookup: CDR1 ENHRY, CDR2 SYGVKD.

This sequence joins TRBV5-5 and TRBJ1-1, with D unclear. This CDR3 is 14 amino acids long. Germline CDR1 is SGHKS and CDR2 is YYEKEE (reference sequence). Trimming took off 0 bases at V and 0 bases at J, with 6 bases between the two ends. CDR3 in amino acids: CASSLVSVNTEAFF. The CDR3 DNA is TGTGCCAGCAGCTTGGTTTCCGTGAACACTGAAGCTTTCTTT.

The rearrangement links TRBV6-5 to TRBJ1-6, with 7 bases lining up with TRBD1. CDR1 and CDR2 from the germline V gene are MNHEY and SVGAGI. The V segment lost 5 bases and the J segment 7 bases; nucleotides outside the gene matches: 8. The CDR3 has 15 residues. The CDR3 nucleotides read TGTGCCAGCAGTACTCCGGGACAGTCAAATTCACCCCTCCACTTT. Translation: CASSTPGQSNSPLHF.

The rearrangement uses TRBV3-1 (or the pseudogene TRBV3-2) and TRBJ1-1; D unresolved. V lost 0 bases, J lost 1 base, and 18 bases lay in between. The CDR3 covers 18 residues. From germline, CDR1 is LGHDT and CDR2 YNNKEL (reference sequence). The DNA of the CDR3 is TGTGCCAGCAGCCAAGATGAGGGCGACAATGATAAGAACACTGAAGCTTTCTTT. Residues: CASSQDEGDNDKNTEAFF.

J is TRBJ1-1 and V is TRBV7-3, with 12 bases matching TRBD1. With 1 base clipped from V and 5 bases from J, the junction kept 5 bases outside the gene matches. This CDR3 is built from 16 residues. Germline V CDR1 and CDR2: SGHTA, FQGTGA. This CDR3 is CASSLRGTGGRTEAFF. The CDR3, as DNA: TGTGCCAGCAGCTTAAGAGGGACAGGGGGCCGGACTGAAGCTTTCTTT.

The chain has TRBV6-1 and TRBJ1-2; D gene unclear. The length of the CDR3 is 13 residues. V was shortened by 0 bases and J by 4 bases, with 6 bases between the two germline ends. Germline loops: CDR1 MNHNS, CDR2 SASEGT. CDR3 protein: CASSEAVGYGYTF. The CDR3 coding sequence is TGTGCCAGCAGTGAAGCAGTGGGCTATGGCTACACCTTC.